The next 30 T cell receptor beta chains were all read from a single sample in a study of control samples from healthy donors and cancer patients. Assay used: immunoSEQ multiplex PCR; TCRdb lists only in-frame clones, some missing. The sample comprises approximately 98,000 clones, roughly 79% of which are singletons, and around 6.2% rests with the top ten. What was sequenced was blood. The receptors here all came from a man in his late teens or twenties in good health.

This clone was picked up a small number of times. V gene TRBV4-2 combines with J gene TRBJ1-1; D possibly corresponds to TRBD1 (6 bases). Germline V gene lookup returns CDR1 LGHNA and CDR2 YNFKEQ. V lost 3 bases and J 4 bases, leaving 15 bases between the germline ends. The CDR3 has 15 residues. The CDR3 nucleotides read TGTGCCAGCAGCCATGATTGGGCAGGGGCCACTGAAGCTTTCTTT. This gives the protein CASSHDWAGATEAFF.

CDR3 DNA: TGTGCCAGCAGCCCTGGAGAGGGGTGGGACAGTCCCTACGAGCAGTACTTC. Translating it yields CASSPGEGWDSPYEQYF. The chain employs TRBV7-6 and TRBJ2-7, with 7 positions matching TRBD1. The CDR3 has 17 amino acids. After removal of 5 bases from V and 2 bases from J, the junction contained 15 bases not matched to a gene. The germline V gene encodes CDR1 SGHVS and CDR2 FNYEAQ.

The CDR3 bases are TGTGCCAGCATTACCATCGGACAGGGTTACCCCACTGAAGCTTTCTTT. Translated, it gives CASITIGQGYPTEAFF. The chain carries TRBV6-4 and TRBJ1-1; 8 positions match TRBD1. Germline CDR1 and CDR2: MRHNA and SNTAGT. The CDR3 totals 16 residues. The V gene end was trimmed by 7 bases and the J gene end by 4 bases; junction bases not matched to a gene: 14.

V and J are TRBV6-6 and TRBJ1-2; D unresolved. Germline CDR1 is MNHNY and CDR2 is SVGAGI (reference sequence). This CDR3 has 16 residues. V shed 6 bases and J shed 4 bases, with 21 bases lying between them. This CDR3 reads CASRYPSREAIYGYTF. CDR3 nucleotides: TGTGCCAGCAGATATCCGTCCCGGGAAGCCATCTATGGCTACACCTTC.

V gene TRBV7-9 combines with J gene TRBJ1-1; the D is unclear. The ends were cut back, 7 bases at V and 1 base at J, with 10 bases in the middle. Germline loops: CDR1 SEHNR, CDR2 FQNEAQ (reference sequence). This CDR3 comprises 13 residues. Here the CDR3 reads CASKLGGNTEAFF. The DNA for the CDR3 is TGTGCCAGCAAGCTGGGCGGGAACACTGAAGCTTTCTTT.

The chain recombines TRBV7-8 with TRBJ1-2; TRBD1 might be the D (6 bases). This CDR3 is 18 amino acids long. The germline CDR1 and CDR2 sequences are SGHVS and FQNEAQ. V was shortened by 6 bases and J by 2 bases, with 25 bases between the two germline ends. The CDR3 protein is CASSLIVTGITSNYGYTF. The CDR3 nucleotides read TGTGCCAGCAGTTTAATAGTTACAGGGATAACTTCAAACTATGGCTACACCTTC.

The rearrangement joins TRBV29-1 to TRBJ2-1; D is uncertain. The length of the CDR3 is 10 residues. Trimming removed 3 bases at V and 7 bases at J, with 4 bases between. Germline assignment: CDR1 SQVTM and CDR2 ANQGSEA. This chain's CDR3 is CSVDGNEQFF. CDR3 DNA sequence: TGCAGCGTTGACGGGAATGAGCAGTTCTTC.

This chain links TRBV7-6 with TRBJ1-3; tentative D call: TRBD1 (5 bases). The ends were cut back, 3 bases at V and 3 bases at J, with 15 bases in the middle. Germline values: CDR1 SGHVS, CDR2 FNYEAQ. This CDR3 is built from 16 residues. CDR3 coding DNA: TGTGCCAGCAGCTTTCAGTCCAGGGCTGGTGGAAACACCATATATTTT. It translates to CASSFQSRAGGNTIYF. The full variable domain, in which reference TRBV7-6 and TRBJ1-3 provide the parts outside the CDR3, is GAGVSQSPRYKVTKRGQDVALRCDPISGHVSLYWYRQALGQGPEFLTYFNYEAQQDKSGLPNDRFSAERPEGSISTLTIQRTEQRDSAMYRCASSFQSRAGGNTIYFGEGSWLTVV.

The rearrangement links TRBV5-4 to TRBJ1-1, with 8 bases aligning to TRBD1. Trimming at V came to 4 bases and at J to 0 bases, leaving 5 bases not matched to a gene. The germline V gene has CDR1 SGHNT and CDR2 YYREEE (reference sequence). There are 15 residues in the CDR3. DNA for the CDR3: TGTGCCAGCAGCACCCAACAGGGGGTGAACACTGAAGCTTTCTTT. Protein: CASSTQQGVNTEAFF.

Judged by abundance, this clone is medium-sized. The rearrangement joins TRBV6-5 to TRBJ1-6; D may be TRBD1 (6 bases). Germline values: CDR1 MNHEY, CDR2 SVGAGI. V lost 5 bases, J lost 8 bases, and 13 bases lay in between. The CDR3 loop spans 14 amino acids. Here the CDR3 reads CASSLGQFHSPLHF. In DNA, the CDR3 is TGTGCCAGCAGTCTTGGACAGTTCCATTCACCCCTCCACTTT.

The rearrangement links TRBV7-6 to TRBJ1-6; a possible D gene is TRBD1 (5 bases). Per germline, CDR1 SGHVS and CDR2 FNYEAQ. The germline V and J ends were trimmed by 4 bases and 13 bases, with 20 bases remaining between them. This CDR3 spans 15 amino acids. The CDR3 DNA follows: TGTGCCAGCAGCTCCCCGGGACTGGGGAGGAGCCCCCTCCACTTT. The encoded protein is CASSSPGLGRSPLHF.

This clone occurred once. The CDR3 region is CATSRVPSGTQYF. The CDR3 bases are TGTGCCACCAGCAGAGTCCCGTCGGGGACCCAGTACTTC. This chain uses TRBV15 with TRBJ2-5; D not resolved. The CDR3 sequence is 13 residues long. CDR1 and CDR2 from the germline V gene are LNHNV and YYDKDF (reference sequence). V lost 1 base and J lost 7, with 10 bases in between.

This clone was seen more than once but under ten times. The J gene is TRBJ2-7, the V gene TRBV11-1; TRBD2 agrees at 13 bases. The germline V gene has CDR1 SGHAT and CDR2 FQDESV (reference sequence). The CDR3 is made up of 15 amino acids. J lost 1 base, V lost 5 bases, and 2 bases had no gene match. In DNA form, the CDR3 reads TGTGCCAGCAGCCGGACTAGCGGGGGTTCCTACGAGCAGTACTTC. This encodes CASSRTSGGSYEQYF.

The CDR3 DNA reads TGCGCCAGCAGCCAAGATTTAGGGGACAGGGACTATGGCTACACCTTC. This sequence encodes CASSQDLGDRDYGYTF. The chain uses TRBV4-3 and TRBJ1-2, with 9 positions matching TRBD1. The J segment lost 3 bases and the V segment lost 0 bases, leaving 5 bases of the junction unmatched. Per germline, CDR1 LGHNA and CDR2 YSLEER. The CDR3 contains 16 residues.

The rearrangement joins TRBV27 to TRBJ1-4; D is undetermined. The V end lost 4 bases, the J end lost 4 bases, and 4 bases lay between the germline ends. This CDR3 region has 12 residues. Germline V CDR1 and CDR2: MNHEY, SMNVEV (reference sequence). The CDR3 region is CASSSINEKLFF. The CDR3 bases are TGTGCCAGCAGTTCTATTAATGAAAAACTGTTTTTT.

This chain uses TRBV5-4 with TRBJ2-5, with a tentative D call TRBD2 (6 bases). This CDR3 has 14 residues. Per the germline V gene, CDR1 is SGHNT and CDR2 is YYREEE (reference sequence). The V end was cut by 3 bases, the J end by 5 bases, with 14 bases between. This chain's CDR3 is CASSSGLAVETQYF. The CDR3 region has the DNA TGTGCCAGCAGCTCTGGTTTAGCGGTGGAGACCCAGTACTTC.

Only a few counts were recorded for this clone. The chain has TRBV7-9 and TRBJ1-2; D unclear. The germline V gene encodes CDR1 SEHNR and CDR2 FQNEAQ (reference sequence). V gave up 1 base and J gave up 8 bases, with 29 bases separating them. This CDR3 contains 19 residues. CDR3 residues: CASSLGRLGKREQYQGYTF. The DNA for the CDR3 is TGTGCCAGCAGCTTAGGCCGGTTAGGGAAGCGGGAGCAGTATCAAGGCTACACCTTC.

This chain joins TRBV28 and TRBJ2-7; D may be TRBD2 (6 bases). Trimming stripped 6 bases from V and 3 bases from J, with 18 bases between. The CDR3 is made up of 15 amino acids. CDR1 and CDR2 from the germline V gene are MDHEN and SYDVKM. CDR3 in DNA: TGTGCCAGCAGCTCGGGACCGGGAGCGGACTACGAGCAGTACTTC. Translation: CASSSGPGADYEQYF.

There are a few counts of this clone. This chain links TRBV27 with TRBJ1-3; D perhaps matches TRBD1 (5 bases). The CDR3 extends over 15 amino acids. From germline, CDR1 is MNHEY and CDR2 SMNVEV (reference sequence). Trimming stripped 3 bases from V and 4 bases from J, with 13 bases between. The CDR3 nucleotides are TGTGCCAGCAGTTTCGACAGCACAAGGGGAAACACCATATATTTT. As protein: CASSFDSTRGNTIYF.

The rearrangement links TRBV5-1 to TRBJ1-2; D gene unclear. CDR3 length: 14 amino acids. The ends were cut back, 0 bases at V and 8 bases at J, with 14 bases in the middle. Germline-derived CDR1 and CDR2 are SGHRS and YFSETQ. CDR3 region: CASSLDPVGRGYTF. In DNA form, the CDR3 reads TGCGCCAGCAGCTTGGATCCCGTGGGCCGGGGCTACACCTTC.

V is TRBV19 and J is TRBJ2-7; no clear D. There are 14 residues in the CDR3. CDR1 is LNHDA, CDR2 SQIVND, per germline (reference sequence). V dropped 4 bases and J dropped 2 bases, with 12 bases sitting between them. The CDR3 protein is CASSNRVRTYEQYF. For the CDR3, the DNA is TGTGCCAGTAGTAACCGGGTCCGTACCTACGAGCAGTACTTC.

The chain's CDR3 is CASRKIATQGAVGYGYTF. CDR3 nucleotide sequence: TGTGCCAGTAGGAAGATAGCCACTCAGGGGGCGGTCGGCTATGGCTACACCTTC. This sequence joins TRBV19 and TRBJ1-2, with TRBD1 matching over 8 bases. Trimming took 6 bases from V and 4 from J; bases not matched to a gene: 19. There are 18 residues in the CDR3. The germline gives CDR1 LNHDA, CDR2 SQIVND (reference sequence).

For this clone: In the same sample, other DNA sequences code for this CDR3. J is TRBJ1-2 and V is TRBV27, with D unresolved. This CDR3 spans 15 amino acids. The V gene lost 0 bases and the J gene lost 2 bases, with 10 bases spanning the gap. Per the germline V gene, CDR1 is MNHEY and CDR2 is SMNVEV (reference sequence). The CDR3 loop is CASSLSEGLNYGYTF. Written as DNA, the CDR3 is TGTGCCAGCAGTTTATCAGAAGGGCTGAACTATGGCTACACCTTC.

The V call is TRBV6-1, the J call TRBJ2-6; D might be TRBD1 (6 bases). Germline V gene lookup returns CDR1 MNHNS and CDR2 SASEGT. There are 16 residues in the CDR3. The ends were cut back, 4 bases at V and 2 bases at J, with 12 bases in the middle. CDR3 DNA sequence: TGTGCCAGCAGTGGAGAAGCAGGGGCTGGGGCCAACGTCCTGACTTTC. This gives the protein CASSGEAGAGANVLTF.

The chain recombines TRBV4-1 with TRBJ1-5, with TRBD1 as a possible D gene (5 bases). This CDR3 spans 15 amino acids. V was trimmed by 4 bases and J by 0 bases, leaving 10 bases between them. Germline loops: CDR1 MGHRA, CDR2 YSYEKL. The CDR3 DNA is TGCGCCAGCAGCCCGACAGTGTTTAGCAATCAGCCCCAGCATTTT. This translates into CASSPTVFSNQPQHF.

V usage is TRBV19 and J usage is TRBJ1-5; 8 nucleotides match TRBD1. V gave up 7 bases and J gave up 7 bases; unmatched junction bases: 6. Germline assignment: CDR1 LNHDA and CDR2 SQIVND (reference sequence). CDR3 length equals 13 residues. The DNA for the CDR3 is TGTGCCAGTACTCATACAGGGGGGCAGCCCCAGCATTTT. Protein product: CASTHTGGQPQHF.

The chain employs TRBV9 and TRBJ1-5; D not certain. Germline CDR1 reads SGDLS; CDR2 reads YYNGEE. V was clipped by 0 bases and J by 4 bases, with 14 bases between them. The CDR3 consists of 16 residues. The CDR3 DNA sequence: TGTGCCAGCAGCGTAGGTCCAGCAGGCCCAAATCAGCCCCAGCATTTT. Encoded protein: CASSVGPAGPNQPQHF.

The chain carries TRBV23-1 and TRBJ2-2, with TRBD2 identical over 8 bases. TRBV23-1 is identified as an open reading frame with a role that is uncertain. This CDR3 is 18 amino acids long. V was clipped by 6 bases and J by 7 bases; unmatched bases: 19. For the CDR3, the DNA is TGCGCCAGCAGCCCACGGAATCCGGGACTAGGGTTCGGCGGGGAGCTGTTTTTT. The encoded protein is CASSPRNPGLGFGGELFF.

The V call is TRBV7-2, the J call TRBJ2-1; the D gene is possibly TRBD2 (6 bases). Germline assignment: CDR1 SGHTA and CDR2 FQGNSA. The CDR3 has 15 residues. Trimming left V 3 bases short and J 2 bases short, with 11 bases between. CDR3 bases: TGTGCCAGCAGCTTGGGCGGGAACACCTACAATGAGCAGTTCTTC. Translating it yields CASSLGGNTYNEQFF.

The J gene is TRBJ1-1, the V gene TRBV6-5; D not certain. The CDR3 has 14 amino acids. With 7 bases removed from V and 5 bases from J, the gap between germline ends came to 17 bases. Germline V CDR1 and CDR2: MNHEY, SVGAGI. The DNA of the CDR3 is TGTGCCAGCAATCTTATGGTGGGAGGGACTGAAGCTTTCTTT. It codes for CASNLMVGGTEAFF.